The subject of this entry is one T cell receptor (beta chain). These data originate in a study of blood T cell repertoires in COVID-19. Study context: Some COVID-19 samples were acute and others convalescent; all came from the United States, Italy and Spain. T cells, B-cell-depleted T cells, or PBMCs provided the cDNA or gDNA that served as material.

Authors' methods: For nucleated cells, counts were estimated from reference gene primer amplification. Sequenced by immunoSEQ multiplex PCR; TCRdb stores in-frame clones only, minus some. The V and J calls and clone size are taken from that table; D and trimming were inferred from the DNA. Among tens of thousands of clones, approximately 86% were seen once, and the ten largest hold roughly 15%. In germline, CDR1 is LNHDA, CDR2 SQIVND (reference sequence). V was cut by 5 bases and J by 5 bases, with 21 bases left in between. The CDR3 has 16 amino acids. This chain uses TRBV19 with TRBJ1-1, with a weak D call TRBD1 (6 bases). The sequence derives from a man between 60 and 70 years old with active or convalescent COVID-19. The sequencing input was peripheral blood. The CDR3 here is CASSARGEGGWTEAFF. The DNA of the CDR3 is TGTGCCAGTAGTGCCCGAGGTGAAGGGGGATGGACTGAAGCTTTCTTT. Looking up the rest from reference TRBV19 and TRBJ1-1 gives the full variable domain: DGGITQSPKYLFRKEGQNVTLSCEQNLNHDAMYWYRQDPGQGLRLIYYSQIVNDFQKGDIAEGYSVSREKKESFPLTVTSAQKNPTAFYLCASSARGEGGWTEAFFGQGTRLTVV.